This T cell receptor beta chain appears in the sequencing data of a study of blood T cell repertoires in COVID-19. At the level of the study: Nucleic acid was either cDNA or gDNA, and it came from T cells, B-cell-depleted T cells, or PBMCs.

This clone turned up a few times. As originally analysed: Amplification of reference gene primers provided the estimated nucleated cell counts. Profiled with immunoSEQ multiplex PCR; TCRdb holds only in-frame clones, not every one. V and J calls and clone size are copied from that table; D and trimming were computed from the DNA. This repertoire shows over 130,000 clones, about 79% found once; its top ten account for approximately 5%. Sequenced input: peripheral blood. This receptor was taken from an elderly woman with active or convalescent COVID-19.

This CDR3 is CASSEQGAWELFF. The DNA of the CDR3 is TGTGCCAGCAGTGAACAGGGGGCTTGGGAGCTGTTTTTT. The rearrangement joins TRBV2 to TRBJ2-2; TRBD1 matches 8 bases. The germline V gene has CDR1 SNHLY and CDR2 FYNNEI. The V gene end was trimmed by 2 bases and the J gene end by 9 bases; junction bases not matched to a gene: 2. This CDR3 has 13 residues.